These T cell receptor beta chains were read from a single sample in a study of shared clonotypes between healthy human individuals. The repertoire was sequenced with immunoSEQ multiplex PCR; TCRdb's copy has only in-frame clones and lacks some. The data hold about 680,000 clones, with about three quarters observed a single time. Sequenced: memory CD4+ T cells sorted from blood. Every receptor here comes from a woman aged 25 to 39 in good health. CDR3s include the opening cysteine and the closing phenylalanine or tryptophan. The order of the fields is D gene, clone size, V gene, J gene, CDR3 DNA, CDR3 protein. A D gene is named only where the DNA matches it firmly. Size is stated for part of the rows, as once, few or many counts, or as a class when the clone is expanded.

NA	NA	TRBV5-4	TRBJ1-6	TGTGCCAGCAGCTTCGTCGATCGGGTCAATTCACCCCTCCACTTT	CASSFVDRVNSPLHF
TRBD2	NA	TRBV7-7	TRBJ2-2	TGTGCCAGCAGCTTAGCACTAGCGGGAGCCTTGCGCACCGGGGAGCTGTTTTTT	CASSLALAGALRTGELFF
TRBD2	NA	TRBV7-8	TRBJ2-7	TGTGCCAGCAGCCCACTAGCGACTTACGAGCAGTACTTC	CASSPLATYEQYF
NA	many	TRBV11-2	TRBJ1-1	TGTGCCAGCAGCTCAGGCCGAACGATGAACACTGAAGCTTTCTTT	CASSSGRTMNTEAFF
NA	NA	TRBV25-1	TRBJ2-5	TGTGCCAGCAGTGAAGGGGGCGCAGAGACCCAGTACTTC	CASSEGGAETQYF
TRBD1	NA	TRBV7-7	TRBJ1-4	TGTGCCAGCAGCCGTCAGACAGGGGCTAATGAAAAACTGTTTTTT	CASSRQTGANEKLFF
NA	NA	TRBV4-1	TRBJ2-7	TGCGCCAGCAGCCAAGACACCCTCTTGGCGGCCTCATCCTACGAGCAGTACTTC	CASSQDTLLAASSYEQYF
TRBD2	NA	TRBV5-1	TRBJ2-1	TGCGCCAGCAGCTCCGGGACTAGCGGGACTCAGTTCTTC	CASSSGTSGTQFF
NA	few	TRBV5-8	TRBJ1-5	TGTGCCAGCCCCGGCGGGAGGGTTCAGCCCCAGCATTTT	CASPGGRVQPQHF
TRBD1	NA	TRBV6-1	TRBJ1-1	TGTGCCAGCAGTCGTCTGGGACAGGGGAACACTGAAGCTTTCTTT	CASSRLGQGNTEAFF
NA	NA	TRBV30	TRBJ2-7	TGTGCCTGGAGTGGGGGCGAGCAGTACTTC	CAWSGGEQYF
TRBD2	NA	TRBV7-2	TRBJ2-7	TGTGCCAGCAGTTCACACAGCGGGAGATGGGGCCTTAGCGGCGAGCAGTACTTC	CASSSHSGRWGLSGEQYF
TRBD2	NA	TRBV19	TRBJ2-1	TGTGCCAGTAGTATGAGGCTAGCGGGAGGTAATGAGCAGTTCTTC	CASSMRLAGGNEQFF
TRBD2	NA	TRBV5-8	TRBJ2-1	TGTGCCAGCAGCCTGGGACTAGCGAGCGATTCCTACAATGAGCAGTTCTTC	CASSLGLASDSYNEQFF
NA	NA	TRBV28	TRBJ1-1	TGTGCCAGCCAGCCCCCGACAGATGTAACTGAAGCTTTCTTT	CASQPPTDVTEAFF
NA	NA	TRBV6-4	TRBJ1-2	TGTGCCAGCAGTGACTCGAGCGGACGTTACGGCTACACCTTC	CASSDSSGRYGYTF
NA	NA	TRBV2	TRBJ2-1	TGTGCCAGCAGCAACTACGACAGCTCTGAGCAGTTCTTC	CASSNYDSSEQFF
TRBD1	NA	TRBV6-6	TRBJ2-1	TGTGCCAGCAGTTACGGGACAGCCGGGAATGAGCAGTTCTTC	CASSYGTAGNEQFF
TRBD2	NA	TRBV11-2	TRBJ2-7	TGTGCCAGCAGCTTTAGCGGGAGCTCCTACGAGCAGTACTTC	CASSFSGSSYEQYF
TRBD1	once	TRBV28	TRBJ1-2	TGTGCCAGCAGGGGTCAGGGGGCCACTAACTATGGCTACACCTTC	CASRGQGATNYGYTF
TRBD2	few	TRBV5-6	TRBJ2-5	TGTGCCAGCAGCTTGGGGCTAGCGGGAGAAGGAGGAGAGACCCAGTACTTC	CASSLGLAGEGGETQYF
NA	NA	TRBV19	TRBJ2-5	TGTGCCAGTAGCACCTGGGGAGGAAGGCAAGAGACCCAGTACTTC	CASSTWGGRQETQYF
NA	NA	TRBV6-5	TRBJ2-7	TGTGCCAGCAGTTACTCGAGTGCGGGACCCTACGAGCAGTACTTC	CASSYSSAGPYEQYF
NA	once	TRBV11-2	TRBJ2-3	TGTGCCAGCAGCCCTGGACAGTTCTCAGATACGCAGTATTTT	CASSPGQFSDTQYF
NA	NA	TRBV27	TRBJ2-5	TGTGCCAGCAGTTTCCGGCGGCGGCTCCAAGAGACCCAGTACTTC	CASSFRRRLQETQYF
NA	many	TRBV20-1	TRBJ2-1	TGCAGTGCTAGCACCTGGAATGAGCAGTTCTTC	CSASTWNEQFF
NA	NA	TRBV18	TRBJ2-7	TGTGCCAGCTCACGTGACAGGACCTACGAGCAGTACTTC	CASSRDRTYEQYF
TRBD1	many	TRBV4-1	TRBJ1-2	TGCGCCAGCAGCCCCGGATCGGGACAGGGGTCGTTTGGCTACACCTTC	CASSPGSGQGSFGYTF
NA	NA	TRBV28	TRBJ1-5	TGTGCCAGCAGCGCCGACGGAATTAGGCCCCAGCATTTT	CASSADGIRPQHF
TRBD1	NA	TRBV2	TRBJ1-1	TGTGCCAGCAAAGAGACAGGGACGAACACTGAAGCTTTCTTT	CASKETGTNTEAFF
NA	NA	TRBV10-3	TRBJ2-7	TGTGCCATCAGGGGCTCGGAGGGGCACGAGCAGTACTTC	CAIRGSEGHEQYF
TRBD2	NA	TRBV4-2	TRBJ2-7	TGTGCCAGCAGCCAAGCTAGCGGGGTGGGGTACGAGCAGTACTTC	CASSQASGVGYEQYF
NA	few	TRBV11-2	TRBJ1-2	TGTGCCAGCAGCCCCCAAGAGGGGTATGGCCGCTACACCTTC	CASSPQEGYGRYTF
NA	NA	TRBV7-8	TRBJ1-3	TGTGCCAGCAGCTTAGTTGCGGGGACTGGAAACACCATATATTTT	CASSLVAGTGNTIYF
TRBD2	once	TRBV27	TRBJ2-7	TGTGCCAGCAGTCTCCTCCTAGCGGGACACGCCTACGAGCAGTACTTC	CASSLLLAGHAYEQYF
TRBD2	NA	TRBV6-1	TRBJ2-7	TGTGCCAGCACTCCTCTAGCGGGCAGCTCCTACGAGCAGTACTTC	CASTPLAGSSYEQYF
NA	NA	TRBV5-1	TRBJ2-1	TGCGCCAGCAGCTTCAGCAATGAGCAGTTCTTC	CASSFSNEQFF
TRBD2	NA	TRBV4-2	TRBJ2-1	TGTGCCAGCAGCCAAGAGTTACTAGCGGCCTACAATGAGCAGTTCTTC	CASSQELLAAYNEQFF
NA	once	TRBV19	TRBJ2-7	TGTGCCAGTAGTATCGAGGCAGCCTCCTACGAGCAGTACTTC	CASSIEAASYEQYF
TRBD1	NA	TRBV7-2	TRBJ2-7	TGTGCCAGCAGCAAGACAGGGGTCGTCTACGAGCAGTACTTC	CASSKTGVVYEQYF
NA	NA	TRBV15	TRBJ1-2	TGTGCCACCAGCAGGTGGGTTGATGGCTACACCTTC	CATSRWVDGYTF
NA	many	TRBV4-1	TRBJ1-2	TGCGCCAGCAGCCCGGGGGGTTACAGGGAGAACTATGGCTACACCTTC	CASSPGGYRENYGYTF
TRBD2	NA	TRBV6-5	TRBJ2-3	TGTGCCAGCAGTTCACACCAGGGACTACCCACAGATACGCAGTATTTT	CASSSHQGLPTDTQYF
TRBD2	NA	TRBV2	TRBJ2-5	TGTGCCAGCAGGGTACAAGGACTAGCGGGAGGGCTTGTGACCCAGTACTTC	CASRVQGLAGGLVTQYF
NA	NA	TRBV28	TRBJ1-5	TGTGCCAGCCGGAGGGGCAGGGCTAATAGCAATCAGCCCCAGCATTTT	CASRRGRANSNQPQHF
TRBD1	NA	TRBV29-1	TRBJ2-5	TGCAGCGTGAGGACAGGGGGCTCGGAGACCCAGTACTTC	CSVRTGGSETQYF
NA	NA	TRBV2	TRBJ2-7	TGTGCCAGCAAAATAGGACCAGAGGCCCCTCCGTACTTC	CASKIGPEAPPYF
TRBD1	NA	TRBV6-1	TRBJ1-4	TGTGCCAGCAGTGAACTCGGGACAGGGGTAAATTGGTGGGAAAAACTGTTTTTT	CASSELGTGVNWWEKLFF
TRBD2	once	TRBV11-2	TRBJ2-7	TGTGCCAGCAGCAATAGCGGGAGGGAATACGAGCAGTACTTC	CASSNSGREYEQYF
NA	NA	TRBV4-1	TRBJ2-1	TGCGCCAGCAGCACCCGAACAGGGACTAATTACAATGAGCAGTTCTTC	CASSTRTGTNYNEQFF
TRBD1	NA	TRBV5-1	TRBJ1-4	TGCGCCAGCAGCCTACAGACAGGGTCGAGGGAAAAACTGTTTTTT	CASSLQTGSREKLFF
NA	NA	TRBV10-3	TRBJ2-5	TGTGCCATCAGTGAGTCGACGACAAACGAAGAGACCCAGTACTTC	CAISESTTNEETQYF
TRBD2	NA	TRBV6-6	TRBJ2-7	TGTGCCAGCAGTTACCAAGCGGGGGCCTACGAGCAGTACTTC	CASSYQAGAYEQYF
NA	few	TRBV6-5	TRBJ2-5	TGTGCCAGCAGCCGGAACAGGGTGGAGACCCAGTACTTC	CASSRNRVETQYF
TRBD1	NA	TRBV18	TRBJ2-5	TGTGCCAGCTCACCGACAGGGGGAGATTATAGGGTGCAGTACTTC	CASSPTGGDYRVQYF